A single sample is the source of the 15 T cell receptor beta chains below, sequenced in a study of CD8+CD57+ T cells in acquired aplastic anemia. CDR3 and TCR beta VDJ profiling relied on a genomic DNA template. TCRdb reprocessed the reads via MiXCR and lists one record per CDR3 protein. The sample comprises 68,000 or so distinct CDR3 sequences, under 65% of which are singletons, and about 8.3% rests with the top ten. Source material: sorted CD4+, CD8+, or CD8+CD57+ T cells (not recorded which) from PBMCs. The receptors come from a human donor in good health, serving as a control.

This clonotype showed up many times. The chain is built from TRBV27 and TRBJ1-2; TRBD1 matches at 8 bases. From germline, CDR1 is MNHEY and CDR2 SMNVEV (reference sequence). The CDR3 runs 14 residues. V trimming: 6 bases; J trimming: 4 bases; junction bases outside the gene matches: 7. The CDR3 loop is CASSRGQGSYGYTF. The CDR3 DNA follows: TGTGCCAGCAGCCGCGGACAGGGAAGCTATGGCTACACCTTC.

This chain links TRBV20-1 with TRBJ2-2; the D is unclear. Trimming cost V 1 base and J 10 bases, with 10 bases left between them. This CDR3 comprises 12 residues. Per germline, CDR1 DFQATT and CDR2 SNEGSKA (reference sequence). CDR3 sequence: CSARGERTELFF. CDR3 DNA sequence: TGCAGTGCTAGAGGGGAAAGGACGGAGCTGTTTTTT.

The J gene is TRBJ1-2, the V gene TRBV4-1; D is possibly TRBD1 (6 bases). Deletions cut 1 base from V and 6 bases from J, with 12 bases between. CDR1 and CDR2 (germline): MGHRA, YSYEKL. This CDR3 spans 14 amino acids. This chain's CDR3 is CASSQGDSGDGYTF. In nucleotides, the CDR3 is TGCGCCAGCAGCCAAGGCGATTCAGGGGATGGCTACACCTTC.

The CDR3 loop reads CASSEQTAYSSQYF. The CDR3 DNA reads as TGCGCCAGCAGTGAACAGACAGCTTACTCATCGCAGTACTTC. J is TRBJ2-7 and V is TRBV10-2; a possible D gene is TRBD1 (5 bases). V was clipped by 3 bases and J by 9 bases, with 18 bases between them. The CDR3 has 14 amino acids. Germline values: CDR1 WSHSY, CDR2 SAAADI.

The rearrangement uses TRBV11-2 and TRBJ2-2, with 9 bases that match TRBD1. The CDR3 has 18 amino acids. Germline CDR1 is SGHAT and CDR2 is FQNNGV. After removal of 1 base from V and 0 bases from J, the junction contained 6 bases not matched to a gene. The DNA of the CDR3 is TGTGCCAGCAGCTTAGTTTTACAGGGGGCTACGAACACCGGGGAGCTGTTTTTT. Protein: CASSLVLQGATNTGELFF.

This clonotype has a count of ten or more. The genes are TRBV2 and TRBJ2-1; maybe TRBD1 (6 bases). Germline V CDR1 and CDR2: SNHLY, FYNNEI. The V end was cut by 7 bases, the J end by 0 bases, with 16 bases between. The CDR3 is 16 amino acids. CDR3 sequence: CASTTFDRSSYNEQFF. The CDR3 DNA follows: TGTGCCAGCACCACGTTTGACAGGAGCTCCTACAATGAGCAGTTCTTC.

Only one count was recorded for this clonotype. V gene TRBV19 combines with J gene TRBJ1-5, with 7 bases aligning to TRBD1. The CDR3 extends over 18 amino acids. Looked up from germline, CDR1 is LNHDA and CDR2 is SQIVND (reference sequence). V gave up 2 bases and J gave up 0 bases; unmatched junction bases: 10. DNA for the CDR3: TGTGCCAGTAGTATATCTACCTTGACAGGGTATAGCAATCAGCCCCAGCATTTT. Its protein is CASSISTLTGYSNQPQHF.

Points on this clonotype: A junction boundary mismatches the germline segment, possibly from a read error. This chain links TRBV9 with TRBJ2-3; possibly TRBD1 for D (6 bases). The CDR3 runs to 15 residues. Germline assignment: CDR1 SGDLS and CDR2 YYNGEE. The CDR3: CASSVRGLGTDTQYF. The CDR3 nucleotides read TGTGCCAGTAGCGTAAGGGGGTTAGGCACAGATACGCAGTATTTT.

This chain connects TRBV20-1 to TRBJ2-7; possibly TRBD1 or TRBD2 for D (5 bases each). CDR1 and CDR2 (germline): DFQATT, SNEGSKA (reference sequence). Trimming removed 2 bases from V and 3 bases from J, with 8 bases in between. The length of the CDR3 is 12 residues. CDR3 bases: TGCAGTGCTAGACGGGGCGTCTACGAGCAGTACTTC. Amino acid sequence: CSARRGVYEQYF.

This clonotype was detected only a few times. The DNA for the CDR3 is TGTGCCAGCAGCCAAGAGGGGTATGGCTACACCTTC. Translating gives CASSQEGYGYTF. V usage is TRBV7-9 and J usage is TRBJ1-2; D might be TRBD1 (5 bases). Per the germline V gene, CDR1 is SEHNR and CDR2 is FQNEAQ (reference sequence). The V and J ends lost 5 bases and 5 bases respectively, with 9 bases between them. The CDR3 extends over 12 amino acids. Full variable domain (outside the CDR3, taken from reference TRBV7-9 and TRBJ1-2): DTGVSQNPRHKITKRGQNVTFRCDPISEHNRLYWYRQTLGQGPEFLTYFQNEAQLEKSRLLSDRFSAERPKGSFSTLEIQRTEQGDSAMYLCASSQEGYGYTFGSGTRLTVV.

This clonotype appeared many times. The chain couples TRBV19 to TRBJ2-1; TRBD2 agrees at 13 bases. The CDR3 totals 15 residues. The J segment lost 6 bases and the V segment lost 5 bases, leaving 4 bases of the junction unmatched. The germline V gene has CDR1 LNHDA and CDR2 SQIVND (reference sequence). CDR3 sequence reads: CASSYGLAGVNEQFF. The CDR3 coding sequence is TGTGCCAGTAGTTACGGACTAGCGGGAGTCAATGAGCAGTTCTTC. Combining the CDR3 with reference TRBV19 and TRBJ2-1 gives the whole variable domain DGGITQSPKYLFRKEGQNVTLSCEQNLNHDAMYWYRQDPGQGLRLIYYSQIVNDFQKGDIAEGYSVSREKKESFPLTVTSAQKNPTAFYLCASSYGLAGVNEQFFGPGTRLTVL.

DNA for the CDR3: TGTGCCACCAGTGTCGAAAGAGAGCGCTATGGCTACACCTTC. Translated, it gives CATSVERERYGYTF. The genes are TRBV24-1 and TRBJ1-2; D remains unclear. Germline CDR1 is KGHDR and CDR2 is SFDVKD. The V end lost 5 bases, the J end lost 4 bases, and 13 bases lay between the germline ends. The CDR3 runs 14 residues.

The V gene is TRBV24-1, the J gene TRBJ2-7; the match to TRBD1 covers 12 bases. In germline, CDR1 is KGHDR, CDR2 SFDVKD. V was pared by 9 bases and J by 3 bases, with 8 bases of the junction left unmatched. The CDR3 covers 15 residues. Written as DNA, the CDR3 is TGTGCCACCGGAAACCGGGACAGGGGGCTCTACGAGCAGTACTTC. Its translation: CATGNRDRGLYEQYF.

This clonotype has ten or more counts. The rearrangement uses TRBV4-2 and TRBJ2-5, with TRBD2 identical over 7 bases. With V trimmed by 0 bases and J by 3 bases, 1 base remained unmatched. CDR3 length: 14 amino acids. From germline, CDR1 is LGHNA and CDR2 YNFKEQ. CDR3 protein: CASSQDGGEETQYF. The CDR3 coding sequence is TGTGCCAGCAGCCAAGATGGGGGGGAAGAGACCCAGTACTTC.

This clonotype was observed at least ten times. CDR3: CASSQDEQGGLKDEQFF. In DNA, the CDR3 is TGCGCCAGCAGCCAAGATGAGCAGGGCGGTCTTAAAGATGAGCAGTTCTTC. V and J are TRBV4-1 and TRBJ2-1; tentative D call: TRBD1 (5 bases). CDR1 and CDR2 from the germline V gene are MGHRA and YSYEKL. The CDR3 runs 17 residues. Trimming took 0 bases from V and 8 from J, leaving 20 bases between them.